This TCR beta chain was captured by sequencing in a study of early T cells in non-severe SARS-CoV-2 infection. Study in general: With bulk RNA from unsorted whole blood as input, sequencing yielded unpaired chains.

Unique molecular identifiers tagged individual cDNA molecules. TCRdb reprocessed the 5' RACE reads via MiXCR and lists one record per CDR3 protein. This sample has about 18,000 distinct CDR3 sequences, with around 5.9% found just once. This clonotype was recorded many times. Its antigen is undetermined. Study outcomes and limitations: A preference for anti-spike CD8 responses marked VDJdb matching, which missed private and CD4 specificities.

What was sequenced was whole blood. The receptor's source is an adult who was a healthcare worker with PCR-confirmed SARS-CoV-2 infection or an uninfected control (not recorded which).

The CDR3 loop is CASSSPNEGRGGYTF. CDR3 DNA: TGTGCCAGCAGCTCCCCTAACGAGGGCCGGGGTGGCTACACCTTC. The chain joins TRBV27 to TRBJ1-2; no clear D. Germline values: CDR1 MNHEY, CDR2 SMNVEV (reference sequence). The CDR3 spans 15 residues. The germline V and J ends were trimmed by 6 bases and 7 bases, with 21 bases remaining between them.